This T cell receptor beta chain was documented in a study of blood T cell repertoires in COVID-19 (dated by TCRdb to the early 2020s). With respect to the entire study: Samples covering the acute and convalescent phases of COVID-19 were provided by collaborators in the United States, Italy and Spain. Samples were obtained from the ongoing ImmuneRACE study (first 160 participants) and from 1,000 to 1,500 subjects provided by 6 global collaborators. Deeply sampled blood TCRbeta repertoires from subjects exposed to, actively infected with, or recovered from COVID-19 were included in the dataset. Nearly every sample came with metadata listing a de-identified subject ID, COVID-19 status, age in years and sex. Where available, HLA class I and class II types were obtained from metadata supplied by the sample provider rather than from assay-based typing. A freely available public database, intended as a resource for researchers studying the immune response to SARS-CoV-2, is where the repertoires were released. The material from the prospective study consisted of cDNA or gDNA derived from T cells, B-cell-depleted T cells, or PBMCs. The study at large found these results: Clinical and demographic metadata were provided uncurated, with the amount varying by source and participant.

The immunoSEQ Assay, a bias-controlled multiplex PCR, was used to amplify TCRbeta CDR3 regions from genomic DNA. On the authors' methods: Nucleated cell counts per sample were estimated from amplification of reference gene primers within the assay. To quantify the absolute abundance of each unique TCRbeta CDR3 rearrangement, sequence reads were collapsed and filtered. For each sample, productive Simpson clonality was calculated by taking the square root of Simpson's diversity index across productive rearrangements. TCRdb took over this immuneACCESS table, retaining in-frame rearrangements with V and J assigned. Such tables are incomplete; in checked studies, under half of the missing clones stem from an unresolved V gene, and the remainder is unexplained. That table gives V, J and clone size, and the DNA gave D and trimming. For this sample the table gives 65,000 to 80,000 clones, of which more than 75% were detected only once. The top ten constitute approximately 5.3% of the sample.

The CDR3 sequence holds 13 residues, the cysteine and phenylalanine included. Here the CDR3 DNA is all that survives: 39 bases in frame from base 1. In the germline V gene (reference sequence), CDR1 corresponds to LGHDT and CDR2 to YNNKEL. At the junction V is shortened by 2 bases and J by 5 bases, with 9 bases in between. Points on this clone: Its antigen is unknown. Base qualities are not at hand, and no much larger clone is one base apart.

The collaborating institutions used their own protocols to collect whole blood in K2EDTA tubes. Collaborator samples were shipped for TCRbeta analysis as frozen whole blood, isolated PBMCs, or DNA extracted from either sample type. Sequencing was performed on peripheral blood. The source of this sequence is a human donor in a cohort sampled during active COVID-19. The sequence joins TRBV3-1 (or the pseudogene TRBV3-2) to TRBJ1-1, with a tentative D gene TRBD1 over 6 matching bases. Here is the DNA: TGTGCCAGCAGCCAACATACAGGGACTGAAGCTTTCTTT. Its translation is CASSQHTGTEAFF.